Presented here are 2 T cell receptor beta chains from one specimen sequenced in a study of response to subunit inactivated influenza vaccine (dated by TCRdb to 2017 to 2018). The library relied on RT-PCR. The instrument was an Illumina HiSeq 2500. TCRdb redid the processing of the public reads, applying fastp at Q25 and MiXCR, and retained in-frame beta chains. One record per CDR3 amino acid sequence lists the most common genes and DNA. Across this sample there are about 830,000 distinct CDR3 sequences, with 15% to 20% seen only once. In total, the top ten clones hold approximately 10% of the sample. The source was PBMCs from blood, collected 4 to 6 days after vaccination. These receptors originate from a man aged 45 to 65 who received an inactivated influenza vaccine. Donor details come from another sample of the same person, matched by shared clones.

CDR3 DNA sequence: TGTGCCAGCAGTTTGTTCGTTCGGGACTCTCCATCCTACGAGCAGTACTTC. Translating it yields CASSLFVRDSPSYEQYF. J is TRBJ2-7 and V is TRBV28; D possibly corresponds to TRBD2 (6 bases). Trimming removed 3 bases from V and 1 base from J, with 19 bases in between. The CDR3 sequence is 17 residues long. Germline V gives CDR1 MDHEN, CDR2 SYDVKM. Filled out from reference TRBV28 and TRBJ2-7, the complete variable domain reads DVKVTQSSRYLVKRTGEKVFLECVQDMDHENMFWYRQDPGLGLRLIYFSYDVKMKEKGDIPEGYSVSREKKERFSLILESASTNQTSMYLCASSLFVRDSPSYEQYFGPGTRLTVT.

The rearrangement links TRBV19 to TRBJ2-1; TRBD1 matches 9 bases. V trimming: 3 bases; J trimming: 10 bases; junction bases outside the gene matches: 13. The CDR3 loop spans 16 amino acids. Germline lookup yields CDR1 LNHDA and CDR2 SQIVND (reference sequence). CDR3 in DNA: TGTGCCAGTAGTATCCTCGGACAGGGGCCGTCGGGGGAGCAGTTCTTC. Its translation: CASSILGQGPSGEQFF. The full variable domain, with the rest looked up from reference TRBV19 and TRBJ2-1, is DGGITQSPKYLFRKEGQNVTLSCEQNLNHDAMYWYRQDPGQGLRLIYYSQIVNDFQKGDIAEGYSVSREKKESFPLTVTSAQKNPTAFYLCASSILGQGPSGEQFFGPGTRLTVL.